Each of the 2 T cell receptor beta chains below was sequenced from the same sample in a study of shared T cell receptors in the human thymus. TCRdb's copy holds only in-frame clones and misses some; the assay was immunoSEQ multiplex PCR. The sample has 550,000 to 800,000 clones; roughly 88% are singletons. Separately, the same data were catalogued under a study of human thymus T cells.

Sequencing was done on a sample of thymocytes. The receptors were gathered from a girl under three years old with a congenital heart defect.

CDR3 DNA: TGTGCCAGCAGCGGGGGACTAGCGAGGAACACCGGGGAGCTGTTTTTT. Protein sequence: CASSGGLARNTGELFF. This chain links TRBV9 with TRBJ2-2; 10 nucleotides align to TRBD2. The CDR3 runs 16 residues. V dropped 3 bases and J dropped 1; count of bases not matched to a gene: 3. Germline V CDR1 and CDR2: SGDLS, YYNGEE.

In its sample, this clone was seen a few times. The J gene is TRBJ2-7, the V gene TRBV28, with D hard to call. V dropped 8 bases and J dropped 2 bases, with 13 bases sitting between them. The germline V gene has CDR1 MDHEN and CDR2 SYDVKM. The CDR3 totals 13 residues. The CDR3 bases are TGTGCCAGCCGGCGCCGGGTGACCTACGAGCAGTACTTC. The encoded protein is CASRRRVTYEQYF.